This entry describes one T cell receptor (beta chain). The data originate from a study of blood T cell repertoires in COVID-19. TCRdb's table, derived via immunoSEQ multiplex PCR, lists solely in-frame clones and lacks some. Among 70,000 or so clones listed, nearly 80% were seen once. Sequences were obtained from peripheral blood. The receptor's source is a human donor in a cohort sampled during active COVID-19.

The CDR3 coding sequence is TGTGCCAGCAGCTTAGGGGACAGAAACCAAGAGACCCAGTACTTC. This translates into CASSLGDRNQETQYF. This sequence joins TRBV7-2 and TRBJ2-5; TRBD1 agrees at 7 bases. The germline gives CDR1 SGHTA, CDR2 FQGNSA. V gave up 1 base and J gave up 0 bases; unmatched junction bases: 2. The CDR3 consists of 15 residues.